The 9 T cell receptor beta chains given below trace back to one sample, sequenced in a study of regulatory T cells in long-lasting Graves disease. Time point defined: newly diagnosed GD, antithyroid drugs for less than 3 months. Preparation of the TCR library used RNA extracted from PBMCs. Libraries of TCR beta came from iRepertoire HTBI primers plus Arm-PCR of CDR3 regions. TCRdb re-analysed the multiplex PCR reads in MiXCR, keeping a single row per CDR3 protein. The table includes 350,000 to 450,000 distinct CDR3 sequences, approximately 12% detected once. These data were likewise used in another study, on T cells in Graves' hyperthyroidism and ophthalmopathy.

Sequencing used peripheral blood mononuclear cells (PBMCs), obtained at new diagnosis, from a patient treated with antithyroid drugs. The receptors derive from a woman between 18 and 29 years old with Graves disease.

This clonotype was picked up many times. This chain links TRBV27 with TRBJ2-3; the D gene is possibly TRBD1 (6 bases). From germline, CDR1 is MNHEY and CDR2 SMNVEV (reference sequence). The V and J ends lost 6 bases and 0 bases respectively, with 13 bases between them. This CDR3 has 15 residues. CDR3 in DNA: TGTGCCAGCAGCCCAGGGGTCCCTAGCACAGATACGCAGTATTTT. Protein: CASSPGVPSTDTQYF.

This clonotype was recorded at least ten times. The chain employs TRBV20-1 and TRBJ1-4, with D unresolved. The length of the CDR3 is 12 residues. In germline, CDR1 is DFQATT, CDR2 SNEGSKA (reference sequence). Between the trimmed V and J ends, which lost 6 bases and 5 bases, there was a span of 10 bases. CDR3 region: CSASPLNEKLFF. CDR3 nucleotides: TGCAGTGCCAGTCCGTTGAATGAAAAACTGTTTTTT.

This clonotype was seen many times. This sequence joins TRBV7-9 and TRBJ2-5; D remains ambiguous. CDR1 is SEHNR and CDR2 is FQNEAQ in the germline V gene (reference sequence). The V and J ends lost 1 base and 2 bases respectively, with 8 bases between them. The CDR3 contains 14 residues. The CDR3 loop reads CASSLGVEQETQYF. CDR3 nucleotide sequence: TGTGCCAGCAGCTTAGGGGTGGAGCAAGAGACCCAGTACTTC.

The V and J genes are TRBV4-1 and TRBJ2-2; D gene ambiguous. The germline V gene encodes CDR1 MGHRA and CDR2 YSYEKL. The CDR3 contains 14 residues. V gave up 4 bases and J gave up 5 bases, with 11 bases separating them. The chain's CDR3 is CASSPTQGTGELFF. The CDR3 coding sequence is TGCGCCAGCAGCCCGACTCAAGGGACCGGGGAGCTGTTTTTT.

This chain's CDR3 is CASTRGGNTPPNSNQPQHF. The CDR3 DNA follows: TGTGCCAGCACAAGAGGGGGGAATACCCCACCAAATAGCAATCAGCCCCAGCATTTT. The rearrangement joins TRBV9 to TRBJ1-5; TRBD1 is a possible D gene (6 bases). Trimming shortened V by 6 bases and J by 0 bases, and 25 bases separated the two germline ends. Per the germline V gene, CDR1 is SGDLS and CDR2 is YYNGEE. The CDR3 covers 19 residues.

This clonotype was detected ten times or more. The chain uses TRBV19 and TRBJ2-3, with TRBD2 matching over 12 bases. Germline CDR1 reads LNHDA; CDR2 reads SQIVND (reference sequence). The CDR3 is 15 amino acids. Trimming cost V 9 bases and J 3 bases; bases outside gene matches: 7. CDR3 in amino acids: CASERLAGDTDTQYF. CDR3 bases: TGTGCCAGCGAACGACTAGCGGGGGATACAGATACGCAGTATTTT.

This clonotype was detected ten times or more. The CDR3 DNA reads TGTGCCAGCAGCCCGTACCTGGGACAGGGGACAGATACGCAGTATTTT. This translates into CASSPYLGQGTDTQYF. The chain employs TRBV3-1 and TRBJ2-3, with 10 nucleotides matching TRBD1. Germline CDR1 is LGHDT and CDR2 is YNNKEL (reference sequence). V shed 4 bases and J 3 bases; nucleotides not matched to a gene: 7. The CDR3 is 16 residues long.

This rearrangement joins TRBV7-9 to TRBJ1-2; a weak D match, TRBD1 (6 bases). The germline gives CDR1 SEHNR, CDR2 FQNEAQ (reference sequence). CDR3 length equals 19 residues. V was cut by 4 bases and J by 4 bases, with 28 bases left in between. CDR3 amino acids: CASSSQIPPDSSSFYGYTF. The CDR3 coding sequence is TGTGCCAGCAGCTCCCAAATACCGCCGGACAGCTCCTCTTTCTATGGCTACACCTTC.

This clonotype was seen only a few times. The chain combines TRBV27 with TRBJ2-2; D may be TRBD1 (6 bases). V lost 4 bases, J lost 6 bases, and 12 bases lay in between. Germline V gene data show CDR1 as MNHEY and CDR2 as SMNVEV (reference sequence). The CDR3 is made up of 14 amino acids. CDR3 residues: CASSSRQEAGELFF. CDR3 nucleotides: TGTGCCAGCAGTTCGAGACAGGAAGCCGGGGAGCTGTTTTTT.